This is a list of T cell receptor beta chains from one sample in a study of cytomegalovirus exposure and HLA in healthy donors. Here immunoSEQ multiplex PCR was the method, and the copy in TCRdb shows in-frame clones only, minus some. The sample consists of 200,000 to 250,000 clones, roughly 91% of them appearing once. The sequenced sample was PBMCs. These receptors all stem from a woman between 18 and 30 years old in good health and CMV-seronegative. CDR3s leave out the opening cysteine and the closing phenylalanine or tryptophan. Each record gives: J gene, V gene, CDR3 protein.

J: TRBJ1-1
V: TRBV4-3
CDR3: ASSRGLGNTEAF

J: TRBJ1-2
V: TRBV7-9
CDR3: ASSRGTSGKYGYT

J: TRBJ1-1
V: TRBV5-4
CDR3: ASSYHGGGAF

J: TRBJ1-2
V: TRBV7-8
CDR3: ASSLPDYGYT

J: TRBJ2-7
V: TRBV30
CDR3: AWSVGPRDEQY

J: TRBJ2-7
V: TRBV6-5
CDR3: ASSPPDRVINEQY

J: TRBJ1-6
V: TRBV6-5
CDR3: ASRTSGTGKSPLH

J: TRBJ2-7
V: TRBV5-8
CDR3: ASSLAGSYEQY

J: TRBJ2-7
V: TRBV5-8
CDR3: ASGGIEQY

J: -
V: TRBV5-1
CDR3: ASSLKDRGQYEQY

J: TRBJ2-5
V: TRBV6-5
CDR3: ASSYSERPEETQY

J: TRBJ1-5
V: TRBV7-8
CDR3: ASSLVAGAQPQH

J: TRBJ2-2
V: TRBV7-9
CDR3: ASSVLGQGAAGELF

J: TRBJ1-5
V: TRBV13
CDR3: ASSLGFRGGQPQH

J: TRBJ2-2
V: TRBV7-2
CDR3: ASSLVKGGPWNTGELF

J: TRBJ2-5
V: TRBV7-3
CDR3: ASSLAGAKETQY

J: TRBJ2-7
V: TRBV5-6
CDR3: ASSPLLERYSYEQY

J: TRBJ1-4
V: TRBV7-9
CDR3: SSSLANIRDRGHNEKLF

J: TRBJ2-5
V: TRBV6-5
CDR3: ASSRIGQQETQY

J: TRBJ1-1
V: TRBV11-2
CDR3: ASSLGGWGQNTEAF

J: TRBJ2-7
V: TRBV18
CDR3: ASSAFERGGLYEQY

J: TRBJ2-1
V: TRBV27
CDR3: ASSFALAGSYNEQF

J: TRBJ2-5
V: TRBV9
CDR3: ASSVAGAGGRETQY

J: TRBJ1-2
V: TRBV5-1
CDR3: ASSSGTANYGYT

J: TRBJ1-3
V: TRBV6-5
CDR3: ASSSRRHSGNTIY

J: TRBJ2-7
V: TRBV5-1
CDR3: ASSFRTGVSEQY

J: TRBJ1-1
V: TRBV5-8
CDR3: ASSYRTGGGTEAF

J: TRBJ2-7
V: TRBV11-2
CDR3: ASSLETGNEQY

J: TRBJ1-4
V: TRBV6-1
CDR3: ASSVEAQGGVF

J: TRBJ1-2
V: TRBV27
CDR3: ASHPGTAAFYGYT

J: TRBJ2-7
V: TRBV27
CDR3: ASSSNGGGGEQY

J: TRBJ2-7
V: TRBV7-2
CDR3: ASRWEQSYEQY

J: TRBJ2-4
V: TRBV5-1
CDR3: ASSLGGQGWNIQY

J: TRBJ2-7
V: TRBV5-1
CDR3: ASSLAGTYEQY

J: TRBJ2-3
V: TRBV6-1
CDR3: ASSDRGLARDTQY

J: TRBJ2-2
V: TRBV7-2
CDR3: ASSFTSTGELF

J: TRBJ1-2
V: TRBV7-2
CDR3: ASSLVGGEVYT

J: TRBJ1-1
V: TRBV7-6
CDR3: ASSLTQGGREAF

J: TRBJ2-7
V: TRBV7-2
CDR3: ASSFGLADEQY

J: TRBJ1-1
V: TRBV4-2
CDR3: ASQPGGGGEGVTEAF

J: TRBJ2-1
V: TRBV10-2
CDR3: ASRPATGGSYNEQF

J: TRBJ1-6
V: TRBV18
CDR3: ASSPLAGGGSYNSPLH

J: TRBJ1-1
V: TRBV9
CDR3: ASSGPTVNTEAF

J: TRBJ2-1
V: TRBV19
CDR3: ASSPGTNSYNEQF

J: TRBJ1-6
V: TRBV4-3
CDR3: ASSHTTGGFNSPLH

J: TRBJ2-5
V: TRBV7-9
CDR3: ASSLRGGLQETQY

J: TRBJ2-5
V: TRBV18
CDR3: ASSSGQGETQY

J: TRBJ1-2
V: TRBV9
CDR3: ASSPQGFYGYT

J: TRBJ2-7
V: TRBV19
CDR3: ASGTSGGPYEQY

J: TRBJ1-2
V: TRBV4-1
CDR3: ASSQGDRANYGYT

J: TRBJ2-1
V: TRBV2
CDR3: ASSPRDRVYNEQF

J: TRBJ2-1
V: TRBV20-1
CDR3: SASEYNEQF